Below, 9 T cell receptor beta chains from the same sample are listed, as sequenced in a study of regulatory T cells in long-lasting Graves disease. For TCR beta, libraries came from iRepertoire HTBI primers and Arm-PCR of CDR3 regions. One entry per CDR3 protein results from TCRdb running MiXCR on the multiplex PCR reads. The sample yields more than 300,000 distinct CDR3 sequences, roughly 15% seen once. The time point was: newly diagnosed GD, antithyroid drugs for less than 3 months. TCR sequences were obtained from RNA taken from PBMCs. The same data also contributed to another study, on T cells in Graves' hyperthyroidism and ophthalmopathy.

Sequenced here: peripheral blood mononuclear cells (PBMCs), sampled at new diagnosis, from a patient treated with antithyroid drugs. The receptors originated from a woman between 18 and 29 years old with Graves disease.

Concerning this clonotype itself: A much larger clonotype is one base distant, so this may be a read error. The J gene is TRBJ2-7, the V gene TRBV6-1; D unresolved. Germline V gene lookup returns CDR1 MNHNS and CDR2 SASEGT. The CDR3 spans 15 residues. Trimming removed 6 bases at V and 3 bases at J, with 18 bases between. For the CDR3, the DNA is TGTGCCAGCAGAATTGGGTGGGCACCGGTCTACGAGCAGTACTTC. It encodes CASRIGWAPVYEQYF.

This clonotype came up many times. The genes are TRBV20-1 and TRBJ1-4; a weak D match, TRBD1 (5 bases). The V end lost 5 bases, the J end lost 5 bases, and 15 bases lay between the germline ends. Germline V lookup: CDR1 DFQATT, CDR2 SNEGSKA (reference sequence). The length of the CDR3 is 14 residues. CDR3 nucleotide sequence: TGCAGTGCTCCTGGGGCAGGGCGCAATGAAAAACTGTTTTTT. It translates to CSAPGAGRNEKLFF.

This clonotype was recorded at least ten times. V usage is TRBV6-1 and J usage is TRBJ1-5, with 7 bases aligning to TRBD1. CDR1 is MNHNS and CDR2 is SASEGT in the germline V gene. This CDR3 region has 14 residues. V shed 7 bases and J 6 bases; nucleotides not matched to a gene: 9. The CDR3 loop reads CASKLDRVAQPQHF. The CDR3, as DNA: TGTGCCAGCAAACTAGACAGGGTGGCTCAGCCCCAGCATTTT.

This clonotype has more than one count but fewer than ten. CDR3: CASSTGEEETQYF. CDR3 nucleotide sequence: TGCGCCAGCAGCACCGGGGAAGAAGAGACCCAGTACTTC. V and J are TRBV4-1 and TRBJ2-5; weak D call: TRBD2 (5 bases). Per the germline V gene, CDR1 is MGHRA and CDR2 is YSYEKL. Trimming stripped 5 bases from V and 3 bases from J, with 10 bases between. CDR3 size: 13 residues.

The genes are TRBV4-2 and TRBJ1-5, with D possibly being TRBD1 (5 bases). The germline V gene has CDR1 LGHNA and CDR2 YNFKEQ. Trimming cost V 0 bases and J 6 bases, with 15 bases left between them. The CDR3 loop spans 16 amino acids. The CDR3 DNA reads TGTGCCAGCAGCCAAGATTCGTCGAGGGGCGGTCAGCCCCAGCATTTT. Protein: CASSQDSSRGGQPQHF.

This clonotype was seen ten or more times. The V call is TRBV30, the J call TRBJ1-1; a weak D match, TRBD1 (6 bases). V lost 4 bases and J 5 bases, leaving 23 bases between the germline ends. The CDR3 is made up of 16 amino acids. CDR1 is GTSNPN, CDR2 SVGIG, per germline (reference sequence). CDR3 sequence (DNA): TGTGCCTGGACTAGCGCACCGGGACACTCGGGAACTGAAGCTTTCTTT. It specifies CAWTSAPGHSGTEAFF.

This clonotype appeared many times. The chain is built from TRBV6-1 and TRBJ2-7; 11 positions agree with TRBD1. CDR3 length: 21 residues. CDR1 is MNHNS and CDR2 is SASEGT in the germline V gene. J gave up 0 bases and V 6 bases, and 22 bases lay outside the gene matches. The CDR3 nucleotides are TGTGCCAGCAGGGGCGAGAGGGCTGGACAGGGGGCGGGAAAAAGCTCCTACGAGCAGTACTTC. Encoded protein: CASRGERAGQGAGKSSYEQYF.

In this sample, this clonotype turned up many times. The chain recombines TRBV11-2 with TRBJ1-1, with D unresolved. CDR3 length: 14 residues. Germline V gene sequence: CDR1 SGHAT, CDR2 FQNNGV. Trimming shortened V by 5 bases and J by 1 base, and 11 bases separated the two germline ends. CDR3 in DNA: TGTGCCAGCAGCACACCGCACAAGAACACTGAAGCTTTCTTT. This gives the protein CASSTPHKNTEAFF.

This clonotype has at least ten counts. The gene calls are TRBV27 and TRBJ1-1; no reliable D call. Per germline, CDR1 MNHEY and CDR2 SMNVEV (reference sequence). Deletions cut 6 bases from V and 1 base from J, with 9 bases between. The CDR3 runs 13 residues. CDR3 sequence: CASRRRANTEAFF. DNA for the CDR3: TGTGCCAGCAGACGGAGGGCGAACACTGAAGCTTTCTTT.